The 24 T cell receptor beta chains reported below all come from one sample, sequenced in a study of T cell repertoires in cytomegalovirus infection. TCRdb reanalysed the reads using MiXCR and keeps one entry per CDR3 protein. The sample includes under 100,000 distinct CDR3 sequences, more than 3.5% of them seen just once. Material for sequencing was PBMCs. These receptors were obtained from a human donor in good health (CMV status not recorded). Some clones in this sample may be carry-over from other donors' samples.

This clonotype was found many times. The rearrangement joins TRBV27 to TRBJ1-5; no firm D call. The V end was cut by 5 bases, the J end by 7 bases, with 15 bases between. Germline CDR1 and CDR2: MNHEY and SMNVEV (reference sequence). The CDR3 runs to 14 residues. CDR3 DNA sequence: TGTGCCAGCAGTCAAGGGTGGGTGGGACAGCCCCAGCATTTT. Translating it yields CASSQGWVGQPQHF.

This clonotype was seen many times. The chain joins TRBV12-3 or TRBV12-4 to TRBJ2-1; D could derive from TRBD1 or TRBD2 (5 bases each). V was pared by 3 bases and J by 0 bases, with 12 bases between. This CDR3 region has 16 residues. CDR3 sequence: CASSFGGRGSYNEQFF. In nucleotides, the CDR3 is TGTGCCAGCAGTTTTGGGGGAAGGGGCTCCTACAATGAGCAGTTCTTC.

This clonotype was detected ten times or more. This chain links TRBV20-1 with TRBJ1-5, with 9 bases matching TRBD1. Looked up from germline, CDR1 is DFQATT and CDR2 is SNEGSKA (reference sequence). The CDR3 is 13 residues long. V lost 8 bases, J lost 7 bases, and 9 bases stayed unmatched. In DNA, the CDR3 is TGCAGTCTTACGGACAGGGGAGGGCAGCCCCAGCATTTT. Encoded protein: CSLTDRGGQPQHF.

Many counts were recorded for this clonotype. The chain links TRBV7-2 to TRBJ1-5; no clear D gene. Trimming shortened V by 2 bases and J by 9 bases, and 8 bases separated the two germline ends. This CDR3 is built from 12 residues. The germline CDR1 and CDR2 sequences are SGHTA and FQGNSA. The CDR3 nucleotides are TGTGCCAGCAGCTTAAAAGGACCGCCCCAGCATTTT. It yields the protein CASSLKGPPQHF.

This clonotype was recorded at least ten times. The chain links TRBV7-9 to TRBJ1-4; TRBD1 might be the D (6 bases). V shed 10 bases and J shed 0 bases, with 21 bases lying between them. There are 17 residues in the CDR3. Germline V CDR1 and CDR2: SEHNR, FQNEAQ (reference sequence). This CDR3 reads CATKGISEGATNEKLFF. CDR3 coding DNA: TGTGCCACCAAGGGCATATCGGAGGGGGCAACTAATGAAAAACTGTTTTTT.

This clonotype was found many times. The CDR3 loop reads CASSLRRGGEQYF. CDR3 DNA: TGTGCCAGCAGCTTAAGGAGGGGGGGCGAGCAGTACTTC. This chain links TRBV7-3 with TRBJ2-7; possibly TRBD2 for D (7 bases). Germline V lookup: CDR1 SGHTA, CDR2 FQGTGA. The V end was cut by 1 base, the J end by 6 bases, with 10 bases between. The CDR3 loop spans 13 amino acids.

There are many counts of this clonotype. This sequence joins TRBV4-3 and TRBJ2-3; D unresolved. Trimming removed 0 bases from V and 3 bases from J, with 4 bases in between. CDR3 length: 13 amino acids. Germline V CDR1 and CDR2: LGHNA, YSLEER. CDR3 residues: CASSQDRTDTQYF. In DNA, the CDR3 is TGCGCCAGCAGCCAAGATAGGACAGATACGCAGTATTTT.

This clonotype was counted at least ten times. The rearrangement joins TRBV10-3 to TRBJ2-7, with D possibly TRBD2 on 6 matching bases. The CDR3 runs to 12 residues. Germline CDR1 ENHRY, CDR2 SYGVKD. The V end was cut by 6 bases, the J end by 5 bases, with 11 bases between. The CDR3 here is CAIRGTSHEQYF. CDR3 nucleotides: TGTGCCATCAGGGGAACTAGCCACGAGCAGTACTTC.

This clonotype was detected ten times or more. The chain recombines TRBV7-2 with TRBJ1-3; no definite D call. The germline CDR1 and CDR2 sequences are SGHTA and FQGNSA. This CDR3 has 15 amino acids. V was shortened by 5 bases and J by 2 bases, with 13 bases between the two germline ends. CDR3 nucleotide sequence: TGTGCCAGCAGCCTAGACCCAGGCACTGGAAACACCATATATTTT. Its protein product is CASSLDPGTGNTIYF.

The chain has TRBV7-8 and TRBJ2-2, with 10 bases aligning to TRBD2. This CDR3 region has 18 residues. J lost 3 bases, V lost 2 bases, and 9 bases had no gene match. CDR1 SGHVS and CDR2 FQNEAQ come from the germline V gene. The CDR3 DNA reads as TGTGCCAGCAGCTTACTTGTAGCGGGGGGAGGCGACACCGGGGAGCTGTTTTTT. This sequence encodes CASSLLVAGGGDTGELFF.

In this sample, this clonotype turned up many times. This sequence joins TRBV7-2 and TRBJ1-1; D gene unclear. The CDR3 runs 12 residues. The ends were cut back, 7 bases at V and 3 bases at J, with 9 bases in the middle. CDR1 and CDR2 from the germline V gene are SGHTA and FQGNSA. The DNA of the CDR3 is TGTGCCAGCACTACCGAGTACACTGAAGCTTTCTTT. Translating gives CASTTEYTEAFF.

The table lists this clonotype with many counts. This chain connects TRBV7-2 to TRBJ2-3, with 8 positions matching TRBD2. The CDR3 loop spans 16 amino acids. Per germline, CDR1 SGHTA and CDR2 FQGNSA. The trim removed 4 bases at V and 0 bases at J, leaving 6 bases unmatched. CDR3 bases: TGTGCCAGCAGCTCTTTAGCGGGGTCTAGCACAGATACGCAGTATTTT. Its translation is CASSSLAGSSTDTQYF.

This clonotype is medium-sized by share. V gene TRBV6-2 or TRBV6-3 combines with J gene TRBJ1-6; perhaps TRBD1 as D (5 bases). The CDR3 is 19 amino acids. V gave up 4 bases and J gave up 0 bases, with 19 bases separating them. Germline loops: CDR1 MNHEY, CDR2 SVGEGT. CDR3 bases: TGTGCCAGCAGTTTTCAACAGGCGATTACAAGCTCCTATAATTCACCCCTCCACTTT. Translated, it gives CASSFQQAITSSYNSPLHF.

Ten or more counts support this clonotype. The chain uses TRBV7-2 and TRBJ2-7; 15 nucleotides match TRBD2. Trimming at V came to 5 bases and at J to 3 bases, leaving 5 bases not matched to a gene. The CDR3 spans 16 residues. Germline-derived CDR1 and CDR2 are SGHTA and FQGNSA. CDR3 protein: CASSAGLAGGGYEQYF. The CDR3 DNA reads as TGTGCCAGCAGCGCCGGACTAGCGGGGGGGGGCTACGAGCAGTACTTC.

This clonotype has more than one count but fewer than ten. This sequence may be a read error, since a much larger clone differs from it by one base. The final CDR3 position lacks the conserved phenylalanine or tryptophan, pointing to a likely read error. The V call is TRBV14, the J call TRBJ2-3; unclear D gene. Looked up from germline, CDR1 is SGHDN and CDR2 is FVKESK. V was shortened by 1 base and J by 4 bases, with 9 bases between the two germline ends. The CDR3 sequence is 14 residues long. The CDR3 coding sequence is TGTGCCAGCAGCCAAGCAACTTTACCAGATACGCAGTATTTG. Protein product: CASSQATLPDTQYL.

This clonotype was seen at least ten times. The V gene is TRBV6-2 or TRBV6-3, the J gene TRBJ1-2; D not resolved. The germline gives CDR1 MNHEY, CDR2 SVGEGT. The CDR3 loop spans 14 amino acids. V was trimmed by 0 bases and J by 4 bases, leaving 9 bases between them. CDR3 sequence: CASSYSRLRYGYTF. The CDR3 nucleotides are TGTGCCAGCAGTTACTCCCGCCTACGCTATGGCTACACCTTC.

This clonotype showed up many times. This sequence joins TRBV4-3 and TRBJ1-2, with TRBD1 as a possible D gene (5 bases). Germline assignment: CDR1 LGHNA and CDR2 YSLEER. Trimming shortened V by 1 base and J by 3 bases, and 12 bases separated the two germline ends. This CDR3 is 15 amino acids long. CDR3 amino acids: CASSQVGGEDYGYTF. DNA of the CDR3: TGCGCCAGCAGCCAAGTTGGGGGGGAAGACTATGGCTACACCTTC.

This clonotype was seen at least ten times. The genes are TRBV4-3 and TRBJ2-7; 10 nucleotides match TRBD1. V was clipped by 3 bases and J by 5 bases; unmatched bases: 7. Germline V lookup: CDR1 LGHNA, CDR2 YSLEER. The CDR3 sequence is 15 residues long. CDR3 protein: CASSQEGQGYDEQYF. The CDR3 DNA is TGCGCCAGCAGCCAGGAGGGACAGGGGTACGACGAGCAGTACTTC.

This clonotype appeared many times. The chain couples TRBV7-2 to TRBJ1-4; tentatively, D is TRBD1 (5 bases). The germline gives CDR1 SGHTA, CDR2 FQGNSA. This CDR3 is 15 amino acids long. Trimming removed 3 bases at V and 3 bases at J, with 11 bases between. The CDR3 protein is CASSLSRAANEKLFF. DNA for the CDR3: TGTGCCAGCAGCTTGTCCAGGGCGGCTAATGAAAAACTGTTTTTT.

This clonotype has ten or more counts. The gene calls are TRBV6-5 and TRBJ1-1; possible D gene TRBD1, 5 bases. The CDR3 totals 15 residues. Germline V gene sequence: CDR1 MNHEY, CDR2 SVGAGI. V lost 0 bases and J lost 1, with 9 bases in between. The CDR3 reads CASSYSGGGNTEAFF. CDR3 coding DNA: TGTGCCAGCAGTTACTCTGGGGGGGGGAACACTGAAGCTTTCTTT.

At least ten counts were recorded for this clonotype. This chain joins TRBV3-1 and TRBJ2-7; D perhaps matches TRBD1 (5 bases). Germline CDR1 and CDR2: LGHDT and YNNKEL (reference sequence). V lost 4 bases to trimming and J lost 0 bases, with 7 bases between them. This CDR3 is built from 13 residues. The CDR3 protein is CASSRQPSYEQYF. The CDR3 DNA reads TGTGCCAGCAGCCGACAGCCCTCCTACGAGCAGTACTTC.

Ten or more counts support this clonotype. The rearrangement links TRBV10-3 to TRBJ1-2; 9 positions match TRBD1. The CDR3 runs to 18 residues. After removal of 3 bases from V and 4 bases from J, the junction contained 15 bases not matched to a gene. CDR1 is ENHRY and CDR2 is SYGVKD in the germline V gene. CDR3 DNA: TGTGCCATCAGTGATACAGGGGGCCTAACTAGAGGTCTCTATGGCTACACCTTC. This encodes CAISDTGGLTRGLYGYTF.

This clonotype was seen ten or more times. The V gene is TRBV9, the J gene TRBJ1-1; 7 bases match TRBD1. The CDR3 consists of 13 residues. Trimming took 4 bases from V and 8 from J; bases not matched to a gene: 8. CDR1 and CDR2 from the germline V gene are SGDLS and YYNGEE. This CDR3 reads CASSLITGAEAFF. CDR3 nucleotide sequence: TGTGCCAGCAGCCTTATAACAGGGGCCGAAGCTTTCTTT.

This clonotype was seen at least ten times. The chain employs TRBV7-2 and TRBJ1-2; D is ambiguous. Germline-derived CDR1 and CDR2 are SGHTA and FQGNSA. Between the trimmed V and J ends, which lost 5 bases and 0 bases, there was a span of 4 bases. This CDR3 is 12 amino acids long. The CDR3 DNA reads TGTGCCAGCAGCCAGACTAACTATGGCTACACCTTC. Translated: CASSQTNYGYTF.